Presented here are 8 T cell receptor beta chains from one specimen sequenced in a study of long-term antiretroviral therapy in people with HIV. It was version v3.0 of the immunoSEQ assay that was run at survey level. Sequenced by immunoSEQ multiplex PCR; TCRdb stores in-frame clones only, minus some. The sample shows roughly 28,000 clones, roughly 96% of them seen only once. The material sequenced was unsorted PBMCs, taken more than 6 years after starting antiretroviral therapy. The receptors were gathered from a man aged 25-45 years with HIV.

The chain links TRBV11-2 to TRBJ1-1; D not resolved. CDR1 and CDR2 (germline): SGHAT, FQNNGV. V lost 0 bases, J lost 11 bases, and 13 bases lay in between. The CDR3 loop spans 13 amino acids. CDR3 in amino acids: CASSLDQWDRAFF. The CDR3 coding sequence is TGTGCCAGCAGCTTAGATCAGTGGGATCGGGCTTTCTTT.

This sequence joins TRBV10-3 and TRBJ2-2; perhaps TRBD2 as D (5 bases). This CDR3 region has 13 residues. The germline gives CDR1 ENHRY, CDR2 SYGVKD. The V gene lost 8 bases and the J gene lost 6 bases, with 13 bases spanning the gap. The CDR3 DNA reads TGTGCCATCTCTAGGGCACTAGCCGGGGAGCTGTTTTTT. Translated, it gives CAISRALAGELFF.

The chain is built from TRBV7-3 and TRBJ2-1; D gene unclear. The V end was cut by 1 base, the J end by 8 bases, with 12 bases between. From germline, CDR1 is SGHTA and CDR2 FQGTGA. The CDR3 consists of 14 residues. DNA for the CDR3: TGTGCCAGCAGCTTAAGCGGAGAGCGCGATGAGCAGTTCTTC. Translated: CASSLSGERDEQFF.

This clone turned up a few times. Here the CDR3 DNA reads TGTGCCAGCAGTTTATCCCAACAGGGCCTCTACGAGCAGTACTTC. This codes for CASSLSQQGLYEQYF. V gene TRBV27 combines with J gene TRBJ2-7, with D maybe TRBD1 (6 bases). The germline gives CDR1 MNHEY, CDR2 SMNVEV (reference sequence). The length of the CDR3 is 15 residues. V was trimmed by 0 bases and J by 3 bases, leaving 12 bases between them.

The chain recombines TRBV7-3 with TRBJ2-3; TRBD1 agrees at 7 bases. Germline V gene lookup returns CDR1 SGHTA and CDR2 FQGTGA. This CDR3 is 15 amino acids long. Unmatched junction bases numbered 12, after V lost 8 bases and J lost 4 bases. Here the CDR3 DNA reads TGTGCCAGCGCCCCACAGGGGAGTAGTCCAGATACGCAGTATTTT. Amino acid sequence: CASAPQGSSPDTQYF.

The chain is built from TRBV4-3 and TRBJ2-3, with D possibly TRBD2 on 6 matching bases. Trimming pared 1 base from V and 2 bases from J, leaving 22 bases between. CDR3 length equals 19 residues. Per the germline V gene, CDR1 is LGHNA and CDR2 is YSLEER. CDR3 in DNA: TGCGCCAGCAGCCAAGGAGGGCCGCGGGAATCCTTCTACACAGATACGCAGTATTTT. It yields the protein CASSQGGPRESFYTDTQYF.

The V gene is TRBV30, the J gene TRBJ1-2, with D possibly TRBD1 on 5 matching bases. CDR3 length equals 16 residues. V lost 1 base and J 7 bases, leaving 22 bases between the germline ends. The V gene's germline CDR1 is GTSNPN and CDR2 SVGIG (reference sequence). CDR3 sequence reads: CAWSAKTAEAARGYTF. The CDR3 nucleotides read TGTGCCTGGAGTGCTAAGACAGCAGAGGCGGCACGTGGCTACACCTTC.

The V call is TRBV6-1, the J call TRBJ1-5; no definite D call. From germline, CDR1 is MNHNS and CDR2 SASEGT. With 2 bases removed from V and 6 bases from J, the gap between germline ends came to 5 bases. The CDR3 has 12 residues. The CDR3 nucleotides are TGTGCCAGCAGTGAATCACTTCAGCCCCAGCATTTT. It translates to CASSESLQPQHF.